These 20 T cell receptor beta chains were all obtained from the same sample, sequenced in a study of tissue T cells after allogeneic stem cell transplantation. Measured with immunoSEQ multiplex PCR; TCRdb has only the in-frame clones, and not every one. There are about 8,200 clones in the sample; over 45% occur only once, and more than 7.5% lies in the top ten. Time point defined: mouse harvest day 7 after allogeneic transplant. The graft held 10^6 splenic CD5+ T cells and 10^7 T-cell-depleted bone marrow cells. Sample: gut tissue. The origin of the receptors is a female BALB/c mouse given C57BL/6 T cells with graft-versus-host disease after an allogeneic hematopoietic cell transplant.

Remarks on this clone: These gene names are mouse names. The sequenced fragment ends 1 residue before the CDR3 boundary, so the rest is inferred from the germline J gene. The chain is built from TRBV2 and TRBJ1-2; D is unresolved. The V gene lost 0 bases and the J gene lost 1 base, with 6 bases spanning the gap. This CDR3 contains 14 residues. Germline loops: CDR1 LGHNA, CDR2 YSYQKL. The CDR3 sequence: CASSQDLRNSDYTF. The sequenced part of the CDR3 DNA is TGTGCCAGCAGCCAAGATCTCCGAAACTCCGACTACACC.

This clone was seen a handful of times. Germline and genes: mouse. The CDR3 end falls 1 residue outside the read, so it is completed with the germline J gene. The J gene is TRBJ2-3, the V gene TRBV15; 7 bases align to TRBD2. The germline V gene has CDR1 SGHND and CDR2 FRSKSL. The junction had 0 bases not matched to a gene; V was cut back by 3 bases and J by 3 bases. The CDR3 runs to 13 residues. The CDR3 sequence: CASSFGGAETLYF. CDR3 DNA (partial): TGTGCCAGCAGTTTTGGGGGGGCAGAAACGCTGTAT.

This clone ranks as large. The germline and genes are mouse ones. The CDR3 end falls 1 residue outside the read, so it is completed with the germline J gene. The J gene is TRBJ1-1, the V gene TRBV13-3, with D possibly being TRBD1 (6 bases). This CDR3 is 14 amino acids long. Looked up from germline, CDR1 is NNHDY and CDR2 is SYVADS. Trimming took off 2 bases at V and 0 bases at J, with 8 bases between the two ends. CDR3 bases read: TGTGCCAGCAGTGAACCAGGGGAGAACACAGAAGTCTTC. This sequence encodes CASSEPGENTEVF. The whole CDR3 protein reads CASSEPGENTEVFF.

This clone occurred a few times. The gene symbols are mouse symbols. Sequencing ends 1 residue short of the CDR3 end; the germline J gene provides the rest. The genes are TRBV2 and TRBJ2-7; a weak D match, TRBD2 (5 bases). In germline, CDR1 is LGHNA, CDR2 YSYQKL. This CDR3 spans 14 amino acids. Between the trimmed V and J ends, which lost 5 bases and 0 bases, there was a span of 11 bases. The CDR3 spells CASSSLGLSYEQYF. CDR3 DNA (partial): TGTGCCAGCAGCAGCCTGGGCCTCTCCTATGAACAGTAC.

By share, this clone ranks as medium-sized. Gene labels here are mouse ones. The DNA ends 1 residue before the CDR3 does, and the rest of the CDR3 is filled in from the germline J gene. The chain carries TRBV23 and TRBJ2-7; the table's D call TRBD2 went unverified against the DNA. Germline V gives CDR1 KGHTA, CDR2 FQNQQP. The CDR3 extends over 15 amino acids. The part of the CDR3 DNA that was read is TGCTCCAGCAGTCCACCGGGACTGGGGGGCTATGAACAGTAC. This gives the protein CSSSPPGLGGYEQY. From start to end, the CDR3 is CSSSPPGLGGYEQYF. The complete variable domain, with remaining parts taken from reference TRBV23 and TRBJ2-7, reads DAAVTQKPRYLIKMKGQEAEMKCIPEKGHTAVFWYQQKQSKELKFLIYFQNQQPLDQIDMVKERFSAVCPSSSLCSLGIRTCEAEDSALYLCSSSPPGLGGYEQYFGPGTRLTVL.

Turning to this clone: Each gene name is a mouse one. From the germline J gene comes the end of the CDR3, since the read stops 1 residue before it. The rearrangement joins TRBV16 to TRBJ2-5; 11 bases align to TRBD2. J was trimmed by 3 bases and V by 7 bases; bases with no gene match: 3. The CDR3 totals 14 residues. Germline V CDR1 and CDR2: SGHSA, FRNQAP. The CDR3 spells CASKDWGGQDTQYF. CDR3 bases read: TGTGCAAGCAAAGACTGGGGGGGTCAAGACACCCAGTAC.

In the case of this clone: The gene symbols are mouse symbols. The missing CDR3 end, 1 residue past where the read stops, is filled in from the germline J gene. V gene TRBV1 combines with J gene TRBJ2-2; 11 bases line up with TRBD2. Germline assignment: CDR1 NSQYPW and CDR2 LRSPGD (reference sequence). With 3 bases clipped from V and 4 bases from J, the junction kept 1 base outside the gene matches. The CDR3 consists of 15 residues. The covered CDR3 bases are TGCACCTGCAGTGCGACTGGGGGGGGCACCGGGCAGCTCTAC. Its protein product is CTCSATGGGTGQLY. The full CDR3 reads CTCSATGGGTGQLYF.

Concerning this clone itself: Each gene name is a mouse one. The read ends 1 residue before the CDR3 terminus; that terminus is restored from the germline J gene. The chain employs TRBV26 and TRBJ1-1; 10 bases line up with TRBD1. Trimming removed 6 bases from V and 7 bases from J; junction bases left unmatched: 5. Germline V gene sequence: CDR1 KGHPV, CDR2 FQNQEV (reference sequence). The CDR3 is made up of 13 amino acids. The covered CDR3 bases are TGTGCCAGCAGCCAGGGACAGGGGTTAGAAGTCTTC. It encodes CASSQGQGLEVF. The entire CDR3 protein reads CASSQGQGLEVFF.

A note on this clone: Mouse gene names apply. The read ends 1 residue early relative to the CDR3; the germline J gene fills the gap. The rearrangement uses TRBV30 and TRBJ2-5; 10 nucleotides agree with TRBD2. The length of the CDR3 is 15 residues. Trimming at V came to 5 bases and at J to 3 bases, leaving 8 bases not matched to a gene. The V gene's germline CDR1 is SQVVS and CDR2 ANEGSEA. This CDR3 reads CSSRTGGRRQDTQYF. The sequenced CDR3 bases are TGTAGTTCTCGGACTGGGGGCCGTAGGCAAGACACCCAGTAC.

In this sample, this clone turned up a few times. Gene names denote mouse genes. The read ends 1 residue shy of where the CDR3 ends; the end is completed using the germline J gene. This chain joins TRBV3 and TRBJ2-5; 8 bases are a match to TRBD2. CDR3 length equals 15 residues. The ends lost 2 bases at V and 4 bases at J; junction bases unmatched: 5. Germline loops: CDR1 SNHLY, CDR2 FYNGKV (reference sequence). CDR3 DNA, as far as it was read: TGTGCCAGCAGCTTACGGGGGGGGCGTGAAGACACCCAGTAC. Translation: CASSLRGGREDTQY. The whole CDR3 protein is CASSLRGGREDTQYF.

Regarding this clone: Mouse names are used for the genes. With the read ending 1 residue before the CDR3 end, the germline J gene is used to fill in that end. The chain links TRBV15 to TRBJ2-7, with unresolved D. Looked up from germline, CDR1 is SGHND and CDR2 is FRSKSL. The length of the CDR3 is 13 residues. Trimming left V 6 bases short and J 0 bases short, with 9 bases between. CDR3 bases read: TGTGCCAGCAGGTTGGGCAGCTCCTATGAACAGTAC. Translation gives CASRLGSSYEQY. The whole CDR3 sequence reads CASRLGSSYEQYF. Supplemented by reference TRBV15 and TRBJ2-7, the full variable domain reads DAGVTQTPRHEVAEKGQTIILKCEPVSGHNDLFWYRQTKIQGLELLSYFRSKSLMEDGGAFKDRFKAEMLNSSFSTLKIQPTEPKDSAVYLCASRLGSSYEQYFGPGTRLTVL.

A note on this clone: Each gene name is a mouse one. This chain's CDR3 is CTCSADLGNSGNTLYF. The CDR3 bases that were read are TGCACCTGCAGTGCAGATTTGGGGAATTCTGGAAATACGCTCTAT. V is TRBV1 and J is TRBJ1-3; D uncertain. Read coverage stops 1 residue before the CDR3 terminus; the germline J gene supplies the remainder. The CDR3 is 16 residues long. Trimming cost V 0 bases and J 0 bases, with 9 bases left between them. The germline CDR1 and CDR2 sequences are NSQYPW and LRSPGD (reference sequence).

For this clone: The germline and genes are mouse ones. The CDR3 extends 1 residue past the end of the read, so its final part is completed from the germline J gene. V usage is TRBV26 and J usage is TRBJ2-5; D is possibly TRBD2 (6 bases). V dropped 2 bases and J dropped 3 bases, with 9 bases sitting between them. CDR3 size: 14 residues. In germline, CDR1 is KGHPV, CDR2 FQNQEV (reference sequence). Here the CDR3 reads CASSLRLGQDTQYF. CDR3 bases read: TGTGCCAGCAGTCTGAGGCTGGGGCAAGACACCCAGTAC.

To note about this clone: Gene labels here are mouse ones. The CDR3 end is not reached by the read, which stops 1 residue before it; the germline J gene fills it in. The rearrangement uses TRBV5 and TRBJ2-1, with a weak D call TRBD1 (7 bases). The V gene lost 0 bases and the J gene lost 11 bases, with 11 bases spanning the gap. The V gene's germline CDR1 is LGHNA and CDR2 YNLKQL (reference sequence). This CDR3 spans 13 amino acids. Here the CDR3 reads CASSQDRGGKQFF. The DNA read from the CDR3 is TGTGCCAGCAGCCAAGATAGAGGGGGCAAGCAGTTC.

This clone has more than one count but fewer than ten. The genes are named according to mouse. CDR3 in amino acids: CASSLGGTNYEQYF. The CDR3 DNA, read in part, is TGTGCCAGCAGTTTAGGGGGGACAAACTATGAACAGTAC. This chain connects TRBV15 to TRBJ2-7; tentatively, D is TRBD1 (6 bases). The observed sequence ends 1 residue before the CDR3 terminus, with the missing tail filled in from the germline J gene. The germline gives CDR1 SGHND, CDR2 FRSKSL. This CDR3 has 14 amino acids. V was clipped by 1 base and J by 3 bases, with 10 bases between them.

Relative to its sample, this clone is medium-sized (0.01 to 0.1%). Gene names denote mouse genes. The CDR3 end is not reached by the read, which stops 1 residue before it; the germline J gene fills it in. This chain uses TRBV12-1 with TRBJ2-4; 10 nucleotides match TRBD2. J was trimmed by 2 bases and V by 4 bases; bases with no gene match: 5. Germline loops: CDR1 SGHSN, CDR2 HYEKVE. This CDR3 spans 15 amino acids. CDR3 region: CASSGDWGVQNTLYF. The covered CDR3 bases are TGTGCCAGCTCGGGGGACTGGGGAGTTCAAAACACCTTGTAC.

This clone was seen more than once but under ten times. Genes and germline come from the mouse. The sequence runs out 1 residue before the end of the CDR3; the remainder is reconstructed from the germline J gene. This chain connects TRBV23 to TRBJ2-5. The CDR3 consists of 12 residues. Germline V gene data show CDR1 as KGHTA and CDR2 as FQNQQP. CDR3 residues: CSSSQSKDTQYF. Partial CDR3 DNA: TGCTCCAGCAGTCAATCGAAAGACACCCAGTAC.

This clone was counted only a few times. Gene names and germline refer to mouse. The CDR3 bases that were read are TGTGCCAGCGGTGTGGTCTCAAACACAGAAGTCTTC. This encodes CASGVVSNTEVF. The full-length CDR3 reads as CASGVVSNTEVFF. The chain couples TRBV13-2 to TRBJ1-1; no clear D. The read falls 1 residue short of the CDR3 end, and the missing part is taken from the germline J gene. The CDR3 loop spans 13 amino acids. The germline V and J ends were trimmed by 3 bases and 0 bases, with 6 bases remaining between them. CDR1 is NNHNN and CDR2 is SYGAGS in the germline V gene (reference sequence).

This clone occurred a few times. Here the gene names and germline are mouse. The CDR3 extends 1 residue past the end of the read, so its final part is completed from the germline J gene. The genes are TRBV19 and TRBJ2-7, with TRBD1 identical over 7 bases. Unmatched junction bases numbered 8, after V lost 4 bases and J lost 4 bases. This CDR3 contains 14 residues. Germline CDR1 and CDR2: FNHDT and SITEND (reference sequence). CDR3: CASSPDRASYEQYF. The sequenced part of the CDR3 DNA is TGTGCCAGCAGTCCCGACAGGGCGTCTTATGAACAGTAC.

This clone is judged medium-sized. Genes and germline come from the mouse. The CDR3 end lies 1 residue beyond the end of the read and is filled in from the germline J gene. The V and J genes are TRBV5 and TRBJ2-1, with 8 bases that match TRBD2. V was pared by 3 bases and J by 7 bases, with 5 bases of the junction left unmatched. The CDR3 runs to 14 residues. Germline CDR1 and CDR2: LGHNA and YNLKQL (reference sequence). Partial CDR3 DNA: TGTGCCAGCAGCCACGGACTGGGAAGGGCTGAGCAGTTC. Translation gives CASSHGLGRAEQF. The CDR3 reads in full as CASSHGLGRAEQFF.